The present T cell receptor (beta chain) was sequenced within a study of CD8 T cells in Susac syndrome. Trimming took off 5 bases at V and 6 bases at J, with 10 bases between the two ends. Per germline, CDR1 MNHEY and CDR2 SVGAGI. CDR3 length equals 13 residues. The RNA, about 0.5 to 1 ug, was put through reverse transcription using random hexamers. MiXCR, applied by TCRdb to the immunoSEQ multiplex PCR reads, yields one record per CDR3 protein. The table shows about 100,000 distinct CDR3 sequences, with around 95% occurring only once. Sequencing used CD8+ T cells from PBMCs. The chain carries TRBV6-5 and TRBJ2-2; no reliable D call. This sequence originates from a human donor with Susac syndrome. This chain's CDR3 is CASSPDTSGELFF. CDR3 DNA: TGTGCCAGCAGTCCTGATACATCCGGGGAGCTGTTTTTT.